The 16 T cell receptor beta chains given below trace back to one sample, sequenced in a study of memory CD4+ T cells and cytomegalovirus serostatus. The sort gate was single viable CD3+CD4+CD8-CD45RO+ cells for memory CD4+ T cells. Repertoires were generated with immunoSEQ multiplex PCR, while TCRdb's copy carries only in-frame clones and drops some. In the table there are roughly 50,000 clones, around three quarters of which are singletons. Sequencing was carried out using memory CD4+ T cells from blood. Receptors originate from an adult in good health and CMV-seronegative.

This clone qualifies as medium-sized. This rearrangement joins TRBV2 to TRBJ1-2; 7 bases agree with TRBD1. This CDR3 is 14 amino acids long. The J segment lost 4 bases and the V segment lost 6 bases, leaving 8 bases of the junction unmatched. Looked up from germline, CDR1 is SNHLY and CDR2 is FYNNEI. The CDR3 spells CASSARRDSYGYTF. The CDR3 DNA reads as TGTGCCAGCAGCGCCCGAAGGGACAGCTATGGCTACACCTTC.

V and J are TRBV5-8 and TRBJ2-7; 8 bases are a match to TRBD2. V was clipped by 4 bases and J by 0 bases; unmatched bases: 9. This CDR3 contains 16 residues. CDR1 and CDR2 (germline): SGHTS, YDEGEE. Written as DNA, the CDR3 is TGTGCCAGCAGCGGGCCCGGGGGGGCCCTCTCCTACGAGCAGTACTTC. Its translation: CASSGPGGALSYEQYF.

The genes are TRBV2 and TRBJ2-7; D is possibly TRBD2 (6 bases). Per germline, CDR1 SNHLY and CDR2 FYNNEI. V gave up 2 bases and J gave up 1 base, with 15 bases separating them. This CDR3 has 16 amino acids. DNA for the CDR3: TGTGCCAGCAGTGAAAGTATAACTAGCTCTTCCTACGAGCAGTACTTC. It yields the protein CASSESITSSSYEQYF.

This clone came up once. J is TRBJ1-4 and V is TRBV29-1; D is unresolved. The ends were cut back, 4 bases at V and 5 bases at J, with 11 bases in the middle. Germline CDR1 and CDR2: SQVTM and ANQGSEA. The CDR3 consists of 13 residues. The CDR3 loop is CSVGGLGNEKLFF. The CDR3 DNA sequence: TGCAGCGTTGGTGGACTGGGAAATGAAAAACTGTTTTTT.

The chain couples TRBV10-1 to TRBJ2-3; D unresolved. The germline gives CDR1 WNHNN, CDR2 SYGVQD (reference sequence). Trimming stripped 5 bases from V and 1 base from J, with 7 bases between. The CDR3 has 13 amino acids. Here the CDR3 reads CASSPGGTDTQYF. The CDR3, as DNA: TGCGCCAGCAGTCCGGGCGGCACAGATACGCAGTATTTT.

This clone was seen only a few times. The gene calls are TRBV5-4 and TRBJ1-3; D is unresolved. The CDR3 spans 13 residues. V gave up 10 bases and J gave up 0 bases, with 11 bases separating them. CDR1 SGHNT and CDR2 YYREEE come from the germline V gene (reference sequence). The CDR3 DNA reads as TGTGCCGGACGTCGGAGCTCTGGAAACACCATATATTTT. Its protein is CAGRRSSGNTIYF.

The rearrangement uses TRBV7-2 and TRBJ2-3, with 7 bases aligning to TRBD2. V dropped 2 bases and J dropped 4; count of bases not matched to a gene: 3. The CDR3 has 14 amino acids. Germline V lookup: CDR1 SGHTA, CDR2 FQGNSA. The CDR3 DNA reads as TGTGCCAGCAGCTTAAGCGGGACGGCAGATACGCAGTATTTT. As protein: CASSLSGTADTQYF.

CDR3 amino acids: CASSLQRTNEKLFF. The CDR3 nucleotides are TGTGCCAGCTCACTCCAGAGAACTAATGAAAAACTGTTTTTT. The chain uses TRBV18 and TRBJ1-4, with D unclear. This CDR3 region has 14 residues. V was clipped by 4 bases and J by 1 base, with 7 bases between them. Germline V gives CDR1 KGHSH, CDR2 LQKENI.

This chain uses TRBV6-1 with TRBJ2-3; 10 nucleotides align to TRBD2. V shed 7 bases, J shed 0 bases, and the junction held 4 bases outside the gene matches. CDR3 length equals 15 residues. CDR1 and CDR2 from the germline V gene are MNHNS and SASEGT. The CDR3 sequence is CASTQTSGSTDTQYF. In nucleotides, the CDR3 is TGTGCCAGCACTCAGACTAGCGGGAGCACAGATACGCAGTATTTT.

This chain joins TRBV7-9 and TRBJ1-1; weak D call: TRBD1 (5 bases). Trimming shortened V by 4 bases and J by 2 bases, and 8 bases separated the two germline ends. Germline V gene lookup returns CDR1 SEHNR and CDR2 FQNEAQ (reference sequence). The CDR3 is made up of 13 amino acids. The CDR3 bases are TGTGCCAGCAGCTCCCAGGGAAACACTGAAGCTTTCTTT. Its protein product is CASSSQGNTEAFF.

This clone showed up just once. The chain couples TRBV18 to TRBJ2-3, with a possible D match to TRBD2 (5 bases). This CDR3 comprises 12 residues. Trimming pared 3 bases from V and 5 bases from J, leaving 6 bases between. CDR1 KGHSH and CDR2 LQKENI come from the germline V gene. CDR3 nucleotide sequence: TGTGCCAGCTCACCTAGCGTAGATACGCAGTATTTT. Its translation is CASSPSVDTQYF.

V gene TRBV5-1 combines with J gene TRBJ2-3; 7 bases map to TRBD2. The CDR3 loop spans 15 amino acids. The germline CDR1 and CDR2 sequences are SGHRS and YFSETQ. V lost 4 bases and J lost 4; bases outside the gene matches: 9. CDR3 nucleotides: TGCGCCAGCAGCCCTAGTGGACTAGAGGCAGATACGCAGTATTTT. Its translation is CASSPSGLEADTQYF.

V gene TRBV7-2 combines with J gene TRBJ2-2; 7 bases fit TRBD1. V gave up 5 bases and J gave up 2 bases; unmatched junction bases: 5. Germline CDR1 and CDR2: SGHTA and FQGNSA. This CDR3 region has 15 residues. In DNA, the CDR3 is TGTGCCAGCAGCCCGCGGACAGGCAACACCGGGGAGCTGTTTTTT. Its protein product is CASSPRTGNTGELFF.

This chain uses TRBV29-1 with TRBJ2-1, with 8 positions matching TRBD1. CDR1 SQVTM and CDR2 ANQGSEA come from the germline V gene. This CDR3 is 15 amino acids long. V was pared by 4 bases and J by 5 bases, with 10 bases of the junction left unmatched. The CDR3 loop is CSVGSSLDRDNEQFF. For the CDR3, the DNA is TGCAGCGTTGGGTCTAGCTTGGACAGGGACAATGAGCAGTTCTTC.

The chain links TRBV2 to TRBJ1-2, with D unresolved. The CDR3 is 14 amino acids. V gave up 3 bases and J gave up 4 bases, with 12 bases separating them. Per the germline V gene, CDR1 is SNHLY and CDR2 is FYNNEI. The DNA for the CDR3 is TGTGCCAGCAGTGAGGGCGGGCTCAGCTATGGCTACACCTTC. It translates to CASSEGGLSYGYTF.

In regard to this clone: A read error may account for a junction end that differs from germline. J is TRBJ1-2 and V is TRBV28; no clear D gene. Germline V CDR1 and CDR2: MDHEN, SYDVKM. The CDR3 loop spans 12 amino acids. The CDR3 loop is CTSTDTGYGYTF. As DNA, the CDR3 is TGTACCAGCACCGACACCGGGTATGGCTACACCTTC.